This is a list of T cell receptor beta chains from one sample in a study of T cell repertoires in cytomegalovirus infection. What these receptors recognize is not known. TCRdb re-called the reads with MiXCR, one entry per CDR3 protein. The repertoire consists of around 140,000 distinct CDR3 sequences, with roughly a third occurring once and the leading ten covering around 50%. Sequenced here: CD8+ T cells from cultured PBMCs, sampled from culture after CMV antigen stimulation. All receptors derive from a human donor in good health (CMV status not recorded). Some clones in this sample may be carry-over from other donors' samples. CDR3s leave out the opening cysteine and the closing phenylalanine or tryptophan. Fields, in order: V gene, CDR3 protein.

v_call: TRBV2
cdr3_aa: ASSDTSSWTNEKLF

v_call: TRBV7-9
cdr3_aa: ASNPGTSGGDEQF

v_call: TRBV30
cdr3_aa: AWSPQDNEQF

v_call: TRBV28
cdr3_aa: ASSLEQAHQPQH

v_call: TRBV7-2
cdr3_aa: ASSLRGGGSSYEQY

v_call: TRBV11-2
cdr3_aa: ASSGGAGIEAF

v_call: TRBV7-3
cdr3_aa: ASSLSQLAGPSYNEQF

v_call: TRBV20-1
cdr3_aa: SARDTGEAKNIQY

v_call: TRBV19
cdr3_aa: ASSIAPGHIYEQY

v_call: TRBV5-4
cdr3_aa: ASSLAGGALREQF

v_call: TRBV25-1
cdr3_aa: ASSEFPDRAGIDSPLH

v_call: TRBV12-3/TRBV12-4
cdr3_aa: ASTQGVQPQH

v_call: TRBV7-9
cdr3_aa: ASSLVGVYEQY

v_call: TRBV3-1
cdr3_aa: ASSQKGINTEAF

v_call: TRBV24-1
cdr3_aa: ATGRGETQY

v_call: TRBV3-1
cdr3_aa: ASSQDLRQGSYEQY

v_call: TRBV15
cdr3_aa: ATSRDTSGGYTQY

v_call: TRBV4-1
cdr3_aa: ASSQNGQGDMNTEAF

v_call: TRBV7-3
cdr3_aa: ASSSGPGTHAAGELF

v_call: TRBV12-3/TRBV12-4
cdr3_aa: ASSLAGFTEAF

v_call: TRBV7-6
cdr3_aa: ASSFRASSYNEQF

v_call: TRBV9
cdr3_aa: ASSPGTGSHGELF

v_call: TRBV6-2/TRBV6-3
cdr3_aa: ASTLNGQGAIGFNTEAF

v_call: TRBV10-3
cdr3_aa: AISESGGAEAF

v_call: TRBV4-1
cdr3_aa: ASSQTGGEVNIQY

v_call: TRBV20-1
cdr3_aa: SANAFNQPQH

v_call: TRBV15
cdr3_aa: ATTPTSGVNTGELF